This T cell receptor (delta chain) was documented in a study of human gamma delta and Vdelta1 T cells. The germline V gene encodes CDR1 TSESDYY and CDR2 QEAYKQQN. There are 14 residues in the CDR3. TCRdb used CATT to re-call clones from the PCR reads. The sample yields about 6,100 delta-chain clones, over 8.5% seen once. This chain uses TRAV38-2/DV8 with TRDJ1, with 7 bases that match TRDD3. Sequencing used naive CD27+ Vdelta1 gamma-delta T cells from blood. The sequence was collected from a human donor in good health. The DNA for the CDR3 is TGTGCCACCGCGGGGGGGGATTGTGGCGATAAACTCATCTTT. It translates to CATAGGDCGDKLIF.